Below, one T cell receptor beta chain is given with its context. Its antigen is unidentified. CDR3 length: 20 amino acids. V dropped 0 bases and J dropped 1; count of bases not matched to a gene: 8. Germline CDR1 SGHRS, CDR2 YFSETQ. This entry belongs to a study of cytomegalovirus exposure and HLA in healthy donors. Study outcomes and limitations: Available immune exposure information covered CMV serostatus only.

The study ran its PCR with 60 Vbeta and 13 Jbeta primers. Repertoires were generated with immunoSEQ multiplex PCR, while TCRdb's copy carries only in-frame clones and drops some. This repertoire shows 180,000 or so clones, approximately 71% found once; its top ten account for around 7.7%. The TCR was taken from a middle-aged woman in good health and CMV-seropositive. Sequenced: PBMCs. The chain couples TRBV5-1 to TRBJ2-3; 16 bases are shared with TRBD2. CDR3 in DNA: TGCGCCAGCAGCTTGGCTTCGGGACTAGCGGGAGGGCCACGCACAGATACGCAGTATTTT. It specifies CASSLASGLAGGPRTDTQYF. Full variable domain (rest looked up from reference TRBV5-1 and TRBJ2-3): KAGVTQTPRYLIKTRGQQVTLSCSPISGHRSVSWYQQTPGQGLQFLFEYFSETQRNKGNFPGRFSGRQFSNSRSEMNVSTLELGDSALYLCASSLASGLAGGPRTDTQYFGPGTRLTVL.